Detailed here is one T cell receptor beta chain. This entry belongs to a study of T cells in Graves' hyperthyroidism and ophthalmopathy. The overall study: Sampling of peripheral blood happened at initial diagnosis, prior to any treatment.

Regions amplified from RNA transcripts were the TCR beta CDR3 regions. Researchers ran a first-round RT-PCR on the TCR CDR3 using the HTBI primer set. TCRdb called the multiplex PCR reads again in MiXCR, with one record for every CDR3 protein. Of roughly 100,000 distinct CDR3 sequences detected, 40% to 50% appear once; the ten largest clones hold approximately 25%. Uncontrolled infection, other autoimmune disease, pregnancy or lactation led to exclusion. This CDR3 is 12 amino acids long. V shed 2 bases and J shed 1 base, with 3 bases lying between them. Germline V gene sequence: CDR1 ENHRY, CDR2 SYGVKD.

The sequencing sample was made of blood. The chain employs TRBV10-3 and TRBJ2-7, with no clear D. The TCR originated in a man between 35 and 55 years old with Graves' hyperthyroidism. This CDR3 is CAISEASYEQYF. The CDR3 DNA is TGTGCCATCAGTGAGGCGTCCTACGAGCAGTACTTC.